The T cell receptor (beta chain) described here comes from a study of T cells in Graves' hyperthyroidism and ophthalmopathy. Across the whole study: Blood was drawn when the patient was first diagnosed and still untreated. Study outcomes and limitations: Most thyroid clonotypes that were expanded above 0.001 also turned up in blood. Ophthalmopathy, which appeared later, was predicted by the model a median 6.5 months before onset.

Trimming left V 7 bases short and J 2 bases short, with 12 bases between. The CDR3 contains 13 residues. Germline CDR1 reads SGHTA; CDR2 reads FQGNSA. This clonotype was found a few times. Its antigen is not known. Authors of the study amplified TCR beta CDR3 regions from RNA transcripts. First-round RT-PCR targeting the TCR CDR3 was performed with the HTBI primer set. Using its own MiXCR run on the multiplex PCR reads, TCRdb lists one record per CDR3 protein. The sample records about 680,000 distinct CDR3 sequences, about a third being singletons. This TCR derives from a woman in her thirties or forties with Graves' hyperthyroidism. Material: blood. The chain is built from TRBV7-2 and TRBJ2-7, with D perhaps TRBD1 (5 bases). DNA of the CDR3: TGTGCCAGCATTAGACAGTCCCCCTACGAGCAGTACTTC. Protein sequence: CASIRQSPYEQYF.